This TCR beta chain was recovered during a study of neoadjuvant anti-PD-1 for oral cavity cancer. About the research overall: Patients without progression got a fourth dose around day 43. Regarding the study as a whole: Only three patients per response group were TCR-analyzed; validation needed.

Method: immunoSEQ multiplex PCR; TCRdb's copy keeps in-frame clones and lacks some. Of over 7,500 clones in the sample, roughly 69% were seen once. Details on this clone: The antigen is undetermined.

V dropped 4 bases and J dropped 1 base, with 7 bases sitting between them. This CDR3 region has 13 residues. Germline V CDR1 and CDR2: SGHVS, FNYEAQ. Time point defined: after neoadjuvant nivolumab, at surgical resection. The patients had HPV-negative, locally advanced oral cavity squamous cell carcinoma. Blood cells were analyzed directly, without culture or expansion. The source is a person between 40 and 80 years old with oral cavity squamous cell carcinoma. The specimen comprised PBMCs, sampled after nivolumab (anti-PD-1) treatment. The genes are TRBV7-6 and TRBJ1-1; D uncertain. CDR3 nucleotide sequence: TGTGCCAGCAGCTCCCTGCGGAACACTGAAGCTTTCTTT. Its protein is CASSSLRNTEAFF. Full variable domain (missing parts from reference TRBV7-6 and TRBJ1-1): GAGVSQSPRYKVTKRGQDVALRCDPISGHVSLYWYRQALGQGPEFLTYFNYEAQQDKSGLPNDRFSAERPEGSISTLTIQRTEQRDSAMYRCASSSLRNTEAFFGQGTRLTVV.